This T cell receptor beta chain was documented in a study of blood T cell repertoires in COVID-19. This table comes from immunoSEQ multiplex PCR, and its TCRdb copy is limited to in-frame clones, with some not included. This sample has about 280,000 clones; around 90% occur once, and the top ten carry 0.85% to 0.95%. The CDR3 is 13 amino acids. V lost 0 bases to trimming and J lost 8 bases, with 7 bases between them. CDR1 and CDR2 from the germline V gene are LGHDT and YNNKEL (reference sequence). In the case of this clone: This sample includes further DNA sequences coding for the same CDR3.

The sequence was collected from a woman aged 35 to 49 who had recovered from COVID-19. The V gene is TRBV3-1 (or the pseudogene TRBV3-2), the J gene TRBJ1-4; a weak D match, TRBD1 (6 bases). The sequencing sample was made of peripheral blood. Written as DNA, the CDR3 is TGTGCCAGCAGCCAAGAAAGGGGGGAAAAACTGTTTTTT. Amino acids: CASSQERGEKLFF.